The T cell receptor beta chain described here comes from a study of blood T cell repertoires in COVID-19. Per the original methods: Amplifying reference gene primers gave estimates of nucleated cell counts. The assay was immunoSEQ multiplex PCR, and TCRdb's table has in-frame clones only and misses some. The V and J calls and the clone size are those of that table, but D and trimming were determined from the DNA. Found here are fewer than 150,000 clones, around 85% of them singletons; the top ten hold just over 5.5%. Germline V gene sequence: CDR1 GTSNPN, CDR2 SVGIG (reference sequence). The ends were cut back, 4 bases at V and 1 base at J, with 20 bases in the middle. The CDR3 has 17 amino acids. Seattle participants joined during active infection and were tracked over time.

The rearrangement joins TRBV30 to TRBJ1-5; tentative D call: TRBD1 (5 bases). The origin of this receptor is an older woman with COVID-19, enrolled during active disease. Source material: peripheral blood. The DNA of the CDR3 is TGTGCCTGGAATAAAGGAGGGACTGGGGACAGCAATCAGCCCCAGCATTTT. This sequence encodes CAWNKGGTGDSNQPQHF.